Below, 13 T cell receptor beta chains from the same sample are listed, as sequenced in a study of cytomegalovirus exposure and HLA in healthy donors. Primers for the PCR totalled 60 Vbeta and 13 Jbeta. TCRdb's copy holds only in-frame clones and misses some; the assay was immunoSEQ multiplex PCR. The sample has roughly 26,000 clones, about 70% seen once. The sample was PBMCs. These receptors all stem from a woman aged 50 to 65 in good health and CMV-seronegative.

By share, this clone counts as medium-sized (0.01 to 0.1%). V is TRBV5-1 and J is TRBJ2-3; D gene unclear. From germline, CDR1 is SGHRS and CDR2 YFSETQ. The CDR3 is 13 residues long. Trimming removed 0 bases from V and 5 bases from J, with 7 bases in between. The CDR3 region is CASSLGQLDTQYF. The CDR3 bases are TGCGCCAGCAGCTTGGGACAACTAGATACGCAGTATTTT. The full variable domain, with the rest looked up from reference TRBV5-1 and TRBJ2-3, is KAGVTQTPRYLIKTRGQQVTLSCSPISGHRSVSWYQQTPGQGLQFLFEYFSETQRNKGNFPGRFSGRQFSNSRSEMNVSTLELGDSALYLCASSLGQLDTQYFGPGTRLTVL.

V usage is TRBV15 and J usage is TRBJ2-7; 11 bases map to TRBD2. CDR1 and CDR2 from the germline V gene are LNHNV and YYDKDF (reference sequence). The CDR3 totals 15 residues. Trimming cost V 4 bases and J 2 bases; bases outside gene matches: 4. The DNA of the CDR3 is TGTGCCACCAGCATCGGACTAGCGGGTACCTACGAGCAGTACTTC. This sequence encodes CATSIGLAGTYEQYF.

The chain links TRBV7-9 to TRBJ2-5; a weak D match, TRBD1 (6 bases). This CDR3 spans 14 amino acids. V was cut by 7 bases and J by 5 bases, with 17 bases left in between. Germline V gives CDR1 SEHNR, CDR2 FQNEAQ (reference sequence). The CDR3 nucleotides read TGTGCCAGCAAGGAAACAGGGTCTGGTGAGACCCAGTACTTC. Encoded protein: CASKETGSGETQYF.

V and J are TRBV4-2 and TRBJ2-4; 8 nucleotides align to TRBD2. The germline V gene has CDR1 LGHNA and CDR2 YNFKEQ. The CDR3 is 18 residues long. V trimming: 0 bases; J trimming: 1 base; junction bases outside the gene matches: 8. In DNA, the CDR3 is TGTGCCAGCAGCCAAGAGCCCGGGCTAGCGGGTGCCAAAAACATTCAGTACTTC. Translation: CASSQEPGLAGAKNIQYF.

This clone was recorded a few times. The junction does not match germline at one end; this may be a read error. This chain joins TRBV5-1 and TRBJ1-3; possible D gene TRBD1, 5 bases. Germline V gene data show CDR1 as SGHRS and CDR2 as YFSETQ. The CDR3 extends over 19 amino acids. This chain's CDR3 is CASSLATGDSRMDGDTIYF. CDR3 in DNA: TGCGCCAGCAGCTTGGCCACGGGCGACAGTCGGATGGATGGAGACACCATATATTTT.

The chain uses TRBV6-5 and TRBJ2-7; 8 positions match TRBD1. Germline CDR1 reads MNHEY; CDR2 reads SVGAGI. V trimming: 0 bases; J trimming: 2 bases; junction bases outside the gene matches: 3. This CDR3 is built from 15 residues. The DNA of the CDR3 is TGTGCCAGCAGTTACTCGGGACAGGCGACCTACGAGCAGTACTTC. Its translation is CASSYSGQATYEQYF.

The chain links TRBV29-1 to TRBJ1-2; D gene unclear. The germline V gene encodes CDR1 SQVTM and CDR2 ANQGSEA. V was shortened by 0 bases and J by 8 bases, with 10 bases between the two germline ends. The CDR3 sequence is 12 residues long. This chain's CDR3 is CSVEDRGNGYTF. DNA for the CDR3: TGCAGCGTTGAAGATCGAGGGAACGGCTACACCTTC.

V is TRBV6-5 and J is TRBJ2-7; 12 nucleotides align to TRBD2. This CDR3 comprises 12 residues. V shed 11 bases, J shed 6 bases, and the junction held 5 bases outside the gene matches. The germline gives CDR1 MNHEY, CDR2 SVGAGI. The CDR3 protein is CALGLAGSEQYF. The CDR3 DNA follows: TGTGCCCTTGGACTAGCGGGGAGCGAGCAGTACTTC.

This clone was picked up one time. This chain uses TRBV5-4 with TRBJ1-1, with TRBD1 identical over 8 bases. The CDR3 is 12 amino acids. With 7 bases clipped from V and 2 bases from J, the junction kept 1 base outside the gene matches. Germline CDR1 SGHNT, CDR2 YYREEE (reference sequence). This chain's CDR3 is CASGTGNTEAFF. The DNA of the CDR3 is TGTGCCAGCGGGACAGGTAACACTGAAGCTTTCTTT. Using reference TRBV5-4 and TRBJ1-1 for the parts outside the CDR3, the full variable domain is ETGVTQSPTHLIKTRGQQVTLRCSSQSGHNTVSWYQQALGQGPQFIFQYYREEENGRGNFPPRFSGLQFPNYSSELNVNALELDDSALYLCASGTGNTEAFFGQGTRLTVV.

The chain combines TRBV10-1 with TRBJ2-2; D remains unclear. V dropped 5 bases and J dropped 3 bases, with 7 bases sitting between them. Germline V gene data show CDR1 as WNHNN and CDR2 as SYGVQD (reference sequence). The CDR3 sequence is 13 residues long. The CDR3, as DNA: TGCGCCAGCAGTATGTATGACACCGGGGAGCTGTTTTTT. It specifies CASSMYDTGELFF.

This sequence joins TRBV6-1 and TRBJ1-5, with D perhaps matching TRBD1 (6 bases). The CDR3 runs to 13 residues. The germline V and J ends were trimmed by 11 bases and 4 bases, with 15 bases remaining between them. The V gene's germline CDR1 is MNHNS and CDR2 SASEGT. The CDR3 is CAVRDRNNQPQHF. CDR3 nucleotides: TGTGCCGTTAGAGACAGGAATAATCAGCCCCAGCATTTT.

The gene calls are TRBV11-2 and TRBJ2-7; TRBD2 matches 8 bases. V dropped 0 bases and J dropped 10; count of bases not matched to a gene: 2. Germline-derived CDR1 and CDR2 are SGHAT and FQNNGV. The length of the CDR3 is 12 residues. For the CDR3, the DNA is TGTGCCAGCAGCTTAGAACTAGCGGTCCAGTACTTC. Residues: CASSLELAVQYF.

The chain employs TRBV6-4 and TRBJ2-6; D remains unclear. Germline loops: CDR1 MRHNA, CDR2 SNTAGT. With 0 bases removed from V and 0 bases from J, the gap between germline ends came to 3 bases. The CDR3 has 15 amino acids. The CDR3 loop is CASSDSSSGANVLTF. The CDR3 region has the DNA TGTGCCAGCAGTGACTCGAGCTCTGGGGCCAACGTCCTGACTTTC.